Each of the 11 T cell receptor beta chains below was sequenced from the same sample in a study of T cells in Graves' hyperthyroidism and ophthalmopathy. Amplified regions were TCR beta CDR3 sequences from RNA transcripts. A first-round RT-PCR of the TCR CDR3 used the HTBI primer set. TCRdb used MiXCR to reprocess the multiplex PCR reads, holding one entry per CDR3 protein. This sample carries hundreds of thousands of distinct CDR3 sequences, 14% to 15% of them seen once, and the ten largest clones take about 4.5%. The sample taken for sequencing was blood. Every receptor here comes from a woman in her 40s with Graves' ophthalmopathy.

This clonotype was recorded at least ten times. The CDR3 here is CASSLSVQPTPYEQYF. Written as DNA, the CDR3 is TGTGCCAGCAGCCTTTCGGTTCAGCCTACCCCCTACGAGCAGTACTTC. The gene calls are TRBV28 and TRBJ2-7; D unresolved. CDR3 length: 16 amino acids. The V gene lost 6 bases and the J gene lost 2 bases, with 20 bases spanning the gap. Looked up from germline, CDR1 is MDHEN and CDR2 is SYDVKM.

This clonotype was recorded at least ten times. The rearrangement joins TRBV24-1 to TRBJ2-7; D assignment may be TRBD1 or TRBD2 (5 bases each). The CDR3 length is 14 residues. Trimming stripped 5 bases from V and 3 bases from J, with 13 bases between. The V gene's germline CDR1 is KGHDR and CDR2 SFDVKD. CDR3 in amino acids: CATSADRDDYEQYF. CDR3 DNA: TGTGCCACCAGTGCCGACCGGGACGACTACGAGCAGTACTTC.

This clonotype was counted at least ten times. The chain uses TRBV6-1 and TRBJ2-2; TRBD1 agrees at 7 bases. From germline, CDR1 is MNHNS and CDR2 SASEGT. There are 15 residues in the CDR3. The V segment lost 4 bases and the J segment 4 bases; nucleotides outside the gene matches: 6. The CDR3 DNA sequence: TGTGCCAGCAGTGGGCCGGGACAGACCACCGGGGAGCTGTTTTTT. It is translated as CASSGPGQTTGELFF.

This clonotype has a count of ten or more. The V and J genes are TRBV7-2 and TRBJ2-5; D not resolved. Germline values: CDR1 SGHTA, CDR2 FQGNSA. V was pared by 0 bases and J by 0 bases, with 5 bases between. The CDR3 runs to 14 residues. The CDR3 DNA is TGTGCCAGCAGCTTAGCGGGGTACCAAGAGACCCAGTACTTC. Translated, it gives CASSLAGYQETQYF.

This sequence joins TRBV18 and TRBJ1-5; D is ambiguous. Trimming took 2 bases from V and 7 from J, leaving 12 bases between them. Germline V lookup: CDR1 KGHSH, CDR2 LQKENI. The CDR3 has 14 residues. This CDR3 reads CASSPSGVGQPQHF. For the CDR3, the DNA is TGTGCCAGCTCACCAAGTGGGGTTGGCCAGCCCCAGCATTTT.

V and J are TRBV7-3 and TRBJ2-5; 7 positions match TRBD2. Germline V gene sequence: CDR1 SGHTA, CDR2 FQGTGA. V gave up 2 bases and J gave up 5 bases; unmatched junction bases: 8. This CDR3 has 15 residues. CDR3 nucleotides: TGTGCCAGCAGCTTAGCGGGAGCCCCGGGGGAGACCCAGTACTTC. Translation: CASSLAGAPGETQYF.

This clonotype was counted at least ten times. The DNA of the CDR3 is TGCGCCACCGAATCTACAAACATAATTTCTCCCTACGAGCAGTACTTC. As protein: CATESTNIISPYEQYF. The chain carries TRBV5-1 and TRBJ2-7; D is unclear. V lost 9 bases and J lost 2, with 24 bases in between. The CDR3 is made up of 16 amino acids. Germline CDR1 SGHRS, CDR2 YFSETQ.

This clonotype was counted ten times or more. The V gene is TRBV12-3 or TRBV12-4, the J gene TRBJ2-7, with 7 nucleotides matching TRBD1. The CDR3 covers 15 residues. V was pared by 4 bases and J by 8 bases, with 14 bases of the junction left unmatched. The CDR3 sequence is CASSSAGGTVSKQYF. The DNA for the CDR3 is TGTGCCAGCAGTTCCGCGGGTGGGACAGTGAGTAAGCAGTACTTC.

A few counts support this clonotype. The rearrangement joins TRBV19 to TRBJ2-6, with D perhaps matching TRBD2 (6 bases). Germline values: CDR1 LNHDA, CDR2 SQIVND (reference sequence). The V gene lost 3 bases and the J gene lost 4 bases, with 13 bases spanning the gap. This CDR3 has 16 residues. CDR3 in amino acids: CASSMHRGTGANVLTF. CDR3 coding DNA: TGTGCCAGTAGTATGCACCGGGGGACCGGGGCCAACGTCCTGACTTTC.

This clonotype has at least ten counts. The chain combines TRBV28 with TRBJ1-5; 9 bases agree with TRBD1. The junction had 7 bases not matched to a gene; V was cut back by 7 bases and J by 6 bases. Germline V gene lookup returns CDR1 MDHEN and CDR2 SYDVKM. The CDR3 runs 14 residues. The CDR3 sequence is CASTGQGLGQPQHF. CDR3 DNA sequence: TGTGCCAGCACCGGACAGGGGTTGGGTCAGCCCCAGCATTTT.

This clonotype was seen repeatedly, ten times or more. The genes are TRBV14 and TRBJ1-1; D may be TRBD1 (6 bases). V was clipped by 4 bases and J by 10 bases, with 13 bases between them. The germline V gene has CDR1 SGHDN and CDR2 FVKESK. The CDR3 sequence is 12 residues long. CDR3 coding DNA: TGTGCCAGCAGCCCAGGGACACCGAGAGCTTTCTTT. Amino acid sequence: CASSPGTPRAFF.